The following is a TCR beta chain sequence with its context. The data were taken from a study of blood T cell repertoires in COVID-19. The assay was immunoSEQ multiplex PCR, and TCRdb's table has in-frame clones only and misses some. The sample lists tens of thousands of clones; about 80% were seen once. The sequence came from a woman older than 75 with acute or convalescent COVID-19. The specimen sequenced was peripheral blood.

In DNA, the CDR3 is TGTGCCAGTAGGACAGGAGACTATGGCTACACCTTC. Its protein product is CASRTGDYGYTF. This chain joins TRBV19 and TRBJ1-2; the D gene is possibly TRBD1 (6 bases). The CDR3 consists of 12 residues. V lost 6 bases and J 3 bases, leaving 8 bases between the germline ends. Germline-derived CDR1 and CDR2 are LNHDA and SQIVND (reference sequence).